This T cell receptor (beta chain) was captured in a study of cytomegalovirus exposure and HLA in healthy donors. The study's findings and limits: Reportedly, HLA-A and HLA-B alleles of most subjects were accurately predicted from TCR beta. An analysis done earlier found most TCR beta V segments productive about 87% or about 30% of the time.

The CDR3 sequence is 14 residues long. The germline V gene encodes CDR1 MDHEN and CDR2 SYDVKM. Trimming shortened V by 4 bases and J by 3 bases, and 12 bases separated the two germline ends. The PCR had 60 Vbeta and 13 Jbeta primers. Per the original methods: Unique TCR beta chains totaled roughly 79 million in a later count, with about 11 million of them shared. The repertoire was sequenced with immunoSEQ multiplex PCR; TCRdb's copy has only in-frame clones and lacks some. The V and J calls and clone size come from that table; D and trimming were worked out from the DNA. Of approximately 150,000 clones in the sample, 60% to 70% are singletons; the top ten hold 6% to 8.5%. Each donor was healthy, and each was a bone marrow donor. As concerns this clone: No antigen is known for it.

Material for sequencing was PBMCs. The clonotype was recovered from a woman aged 55-70 years in good health and CMV-seropositive. The chain combines TRBV28 with TRBJ1-1; D is ambiguous. In nucleotides, the CDR3 is TGTGCCAGCAGTTCACCCCACGACTACACTGAAGCTTTCTTT. Protein: CASSSPHDYTEAFF.